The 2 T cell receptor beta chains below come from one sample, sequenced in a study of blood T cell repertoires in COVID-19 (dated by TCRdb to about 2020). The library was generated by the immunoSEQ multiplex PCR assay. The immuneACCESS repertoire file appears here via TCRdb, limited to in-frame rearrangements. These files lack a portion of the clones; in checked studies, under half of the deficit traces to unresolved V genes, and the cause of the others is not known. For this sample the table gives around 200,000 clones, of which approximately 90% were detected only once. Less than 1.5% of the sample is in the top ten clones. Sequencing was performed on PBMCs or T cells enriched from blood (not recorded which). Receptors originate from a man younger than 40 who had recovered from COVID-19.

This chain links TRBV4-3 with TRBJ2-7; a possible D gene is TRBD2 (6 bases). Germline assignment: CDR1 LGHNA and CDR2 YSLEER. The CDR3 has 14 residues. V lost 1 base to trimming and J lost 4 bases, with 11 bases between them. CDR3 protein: CASSQVPEGYEQYF. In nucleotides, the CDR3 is TGCGCCAGCAGCCAAGTCCCGGAGGGGTACGAGCAGTACTTC.

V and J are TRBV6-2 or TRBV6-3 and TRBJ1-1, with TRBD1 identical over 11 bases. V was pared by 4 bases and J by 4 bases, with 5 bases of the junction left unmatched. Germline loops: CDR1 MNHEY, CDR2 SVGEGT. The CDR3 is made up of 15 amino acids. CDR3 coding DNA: TGTGCCAGCAGTTTCACCGGGACAGGGGGCACTGAAGCTTTCTTT. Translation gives CASSFTGTGGTEAFF.